The clone carrying this TCR beta chain was counted a single time. Generated by immunoSEQ multiplex PCR, the TCRdb table keeps only in-frame clones and is missing some. The sample consists of fewer than 90,000 clones, 80% of them appearing once. Germline CDR1 SGDLS, CDR2 YYNGEE. Trimming removed 4 bases from V and 7 bases from J, with 12 bases in between. The CDR3 sequence is 13 residues long. These data originate in a study of blood T cell repertoires in COVID-19. Overall study context: Samples of COVID-19 (acute and convalescent) were obtained from the United States, Italy and Spain. Sample material is recorded as cDNA or gDNA derived from T cells, B-cell-depleted T cells, or PBMCs.

This receptor was identified in a woman of 80 years or more with acute or convalescent COVID-19. The sequenced material came from peripheral blood. The chain combines TRBV9 with TRBJ1-3; no definite D call. This chain's CDR3 is CASSTQLTNTIYF. CDR3 nucleotides: TGTGCCAGCAGCACACAGCTGACGAACACCATATATTTT.